This TCR beta chain came from a study of read filtering for tumor transcriptome and immune sequencing. Study conclusions and caveats: IR-seq captured clonotypes deeper and more reliably than RNA-seq. Correlation between methods rose after single-read clonotypes were removed. Approximately 82% of IR-seq clonotypes had one read, totaling 3% to 4.5% of reads; RNA-seq: around 70% and 40%.

The library was built from roughly 400 ng RNA with molecular barcoded adaptors for alpha/delta and beta/gamma chains. Each CDR3 protein is one row after TCRdb ran MiXCR on the reads. This sample carries 49,000 or so distinct CDR3 sequences, over 9.5% of them seen once, and the ten largest clones take roughly 15%. The CDR3 is 13 residues long. CDR1 and CDR2 from the germline V gene are ENHRY and SYGVKD. V was pared by 6 bases and J by 2 bases, with 10 bases between. Sampling of bone marrow took place during active disease in every patient. There are many counts of this clonotype. Antigen specificity is unknown.

This sequence joins TRBV10-3 and TRBJ2-5; D may be TRBD2 (6 bases). This clonotype was sampled from a donor at least 40 years old with multiple myeloma. The sequencing input was a population of CD138-negative cells sorted from bone marrow. As DNA, the CDR3 is TGTGCCATCAGGACGGAGGGGCAAGAGACCCAGTACTTC. Translating gives CAIRTEGQETQYF.